These 30 T cell receptor beta chains originate from one sample sequenced in a study of T-cell reconstitution after alpha-beta-depleted transplantation in children. Unique molecular identifiers were built into the TCRbeta library. MiXCR, run by TCRdb on the PCR reads, gives a single entry per CDR3 protein. This table has 200,000 to 250,000 distinct CDR3 sequences, around 7.7% appearing once. The source was PBMCs, mostly from graft donor cells, collected 360 days after TCRalphabeta/CD19-depleted stem cell transplant. All receptors come from a male patient under 10 years old who had a stem cell transplant for acute myeloid leukemia, so the T cells may come from the graft donor.

The chain is built from TRBV6-5 and TRBJ1-4, with D perhaps TRBD1 (5 bases). Germline V gene sequence: CDR1 MNHEY, CDR2 SVGAGI. The CDR3 spans 15 residues. V shed 0 bases and J shed 10 bases, with 15 bases lying between them. CDR3: CASSYSRGDVGKLFF. CDR3 sequence (DNA): TGTGCCAGCAGTTACTCGAGAGGGGACGTCGGAAAACTGTTTTTT.

This clonotype was seen more than once but under ten times. The chain recombines TRBV12-3 or TRBV12-4 with TRBJ2-7, with D perhaps being TRBD1 or TRBD2 (5 bases each). The CDR3 loop spans 12 amino acids. V was pared by 9 bases and J by 4 bases, with 13 bases between. CDR3 nucleotide sequence: TGTGCCAGTGGGGGAAATGGTTACGAGCAGTACGTC. This translates into CASGGNGYEQYV.

This clonotype showed up just a few times. V usage is TRBV20-1 and J usage is TRBJ2-7, with D perhaps matching TRBD1 (5 bases). There are 16 residues in the CDR3. Germline-derived CDR1 and CDR2 are DFQATT and SNEGSKA (reference sequence). V gave up 3 bases and J gave up 5 bases, with 23 bases separating them. DNA of the CDR3: TGCAGTGCTAGGTACAGGCTACGGACAACGCAAAACGAGCAGTACTTC. Its protein product is CSARYRLRTTQNEQYF.

This clonotype was detected ten times or more. The genes are TRBV5-6 and TRBJ2-1; TRBD1 matches at 7 bases. The V and J ends lost 3 bases and 0 bases, in that order; junction bases with no gene match: 6. The germline gives CDR1 SGHDT, CDR2 YYEEEE. The CDR3 consists of 16 residues. CDR3 sequence (DNA): TGTGCCAGCAGCTACAACAGGGGAAGCTCCTACAATGAGCAGTTCTTC. This codes for CASSYNRGSSYNEQFF.

There are a few counts of this clonotype. A read error may account for a junction end that differs from germline. This chain uses TRBV7-7 with TRBJ2-3, with 7 bases lining up with TRBD2. Germline CDR1 is SSHAT and CDR2 is FNYEAQ (reference sequence). There are 15 residues in the CDR3. For the CDR3, the DNA is TGTGCTAGCAGCGGACCCGGGACTACCACAGATACGCAGTATTTT. Translated, it gives CASSGPGTTTDTQYF.

This clonotype was seen more than once but under ten times. This chain uses TRBV2 with TRBJ2-4, with 13 nucleotides matching TRBD2. With V trimmed by 9 bases and J by 8 bases, 10 bases remained unmatched. This CDR3 comprises 15 residues. The V gene's germline CDR1 is SNHLY and CDR2 FYNNEI. CDR3 amino acids: CASFPTSGGADIQYF. The CDR3 coding sequence is TGTGCCAGTTTCCCCACTAGCGGGGGGGCGGACATTCAGTACTTC.

The sample holds many counts of this clonotype. The genes are TRBV29-1 and TRBJ2-3; TRBD1 agrees at 9 bases. CDR1 SQVTM and CDR2 ANQGSEA come from the germline V gene. Trimming at V came to 4 bases and at J to 4 bases, leaving 3 bases not matched to a gene. The CDR3 has 13 residues. The CDR3 nucleotides read TGCAGCGTTGTCGGGACAGGGCCAGATACGCAGTATTTT. Residues: CSVVGTGPDTQYF.

This clonotype was recorded at least ten times. The V call is TRBV20-1, the J call TRBJ2-7; 7 bases match TRBD1. CDR1 is DFQATT, CDR2 SNEGSKA, per germline (reference sequence). V was pared by 2 bases and J by 3 bases, with 19 bases of the junction left unmatched. This CDR3 is 18 amino acids long. The CDR3 sequence: CSARSPLTGTEINYEQYF. The CDR3 nucleotides are TGCAGTGCTAGATCCCCCTTAACCGGGACAGAAATCAACTACGAGCAGTACTTC.

The DNA for the CDR3 is TGTGCCAGCTCACCACCGTCGGGAACCGCCTACGAGCAGTACTTC. Its translation: CASSPPSGTAYEQYF. This sequence joins TRBV18 and TRBJ2-7; D is perhaps TRBD2 (5 bases). The CDR3 is 15 amino acids. The germline V and J ends were trimmed by 0 bases and 2 bases, with 11 bases remaining between them. Germline assignment: CDR1 KGHSH and CDR2 LQKENI.

This clonotype was seen ten or more times. The genes are TRBV12-3 or TRBV12-4 and TRBJ1-1; D is uncertain. The length of the CDR3 is 13 residues. Trimming removed 2 bases from V and 3 bases from J, with 7 bases in between. CDR3 sequence reads: CASSLLRDTEAFF. DNA of the CDR3: TGTGCCAGCAGTTTATTGAGGGACACTGAAGCTTTCTTT.

This clonotype has more than one count but fewer than ten. V usage is TRBV20-1 and J usage is TRBJ2-7, with a weak D call TRBD1 (6 bases). Deletions cut 5 bases from V and 2 bases from J, with 10 bases between. The CDR3 length is 12 residues. Germline V gene lookup returns CDR1 DFQATT and CDR2 SNEGSKA (reference sequence). The CDR3 region is CSARQEPYEQYF. The CDR3 DNA reads as TGCAGTGCTCGACAGGAACCCTACGAGCAGTACTTC.

This chain uses TRBV29-1 with TRBJ2-5, with 7 bases matching TRBD2. CDR3 length equals 17 residues. Germline V gene data show CDR1 as SQVTM and CDR2 as ANQGSEA. After removal of 6 bases from V and 5 bases from J, the junction contained 21 bases not matched to a gene. The DNA for the CDR3 is TGCAGCGTGGCAGGGTGGGAAAAAGGCGGGAGATCGGAGACCCAGTACTTC. Translated, it gives CSVAGWEKGGRSETQYF.

The rearrangement joins TRBV6-1 to TRBJ2-1; no definite D call. Between the trimmed V and J ends, which lost 7 bases and 8 bases, there was a span of 18 bases. The CDR3 loop spans 14 amino acids. Germline-derived CDR1 and CDR2 are MNHNS and SASEGT. The CDR3 nucleotides read TGTGCCAGCAACCCCCTTGGAACTGTGGATGAGCAGTTCTTC. It yields the protein CASNPLGTVDEQFF.

The J gene is TRBJ2-1, the V gene TRBV4-1, with a tentative D call TRBD1 (6 bases). The CDR3 runs 15 residues. Trimming took 5 bases from V and 0 from J, leaving 11 bases between them. CDR1 MGHRA and CDR2 YSYEKL come from the germline V gene. This chain's CDR3 is CASSTDSSSYNEQFF. The CDR3 DNA follows: TGCGCCAGCAGCACGGACAGTAGCTCCTACAATGAGCAGTTCTTC.

This clonotype has more than one count but fewer than ten. The chain uses TRBV12-3 or TRBV12-4 and TRBJ1-5; 10 bases agree with TRBD1. The V gene end was trimmed by 6 bases and the J gene end by 7 bases; junction bases not matched to a gene: 9. This CDR3 has 15 amino acids. The DNA of the CDR3 is TGTGCCAGCAGACCCTCCGGGACAGGGGACCAGCCCCAGCATTTT. Protein product: CASRPSGTGDQPQHF.

This clonotype was recorded many times. CDR3 sequence reads: CASSSVTGTRRGDTQYF. CDR3 bases: TGTGCCAGCAGTTCGGTTACCGGGACTCGCCGGGGAGATACGCAGTATTTT. V usage is TRBV12-3 or TRBV12-4 and J usage is TRBJ2-3; tentative D call: TRBD2 (6 bases). V lost 4 bases and J lost 5, with 22 bases in between. The CDR3 extends over 17 amino acids.

This clonotype was observed a handful of times. The V and J genes are TRBV12-3 or TRBV12-4 and TRBJ1-2; D gene ambiguous. V was cut by 5 bases and J by 7 bases, with 17 bases left in between. The CDR3 has 14 residues. This CDR3 reads CASSHIGVVGGYTF. Here the CDR3 DNA reads TGTGCCAGCAGTCACATCGGGGTTGTGGGTGGCTACACCTTC.

A note on this clonotype: One junction end does not reproduce the germline sequence, and a read error may be involved. The chain links TRBV12-3 or TRBV12-4 to TRBJ1-1; unclear D gene. There are 13 residues in the CDR3. CDR3 loop: CASSVAESTEAFF. CDR3 sequence (DNA): TGTGCCAGCAGTGTAGCGGAGAGCACTGAAGCTTTCTTT.

This chain joins TRBV20-1 and TRBJ2-7; possibly TRBD2 for D (6 bases). Trimming removed 3 bases from V and 5 bases from J, with 14 bases in between. Per the germline V gene, CDR1 is DFQATT and CDR2 is SNEGSKA (reference sequence). This CDR3 has 13 amino acids. The chain's CDR3 is CSASGSARNEQYF. The CDR3 DNA is TGCAGTGCTAGCGGGAGCGCTCGGAACGAGCAGTACTTC.

The V and J genes are TRBV29-1 and TRBJ2-7; 10 nucleotides agree with TRBD2. J was trimmed by 3 bases and V by 6 bases; bases with no gene match: 14. CDR3 size: 16 residues. CDR1 and CDR2 from the germline V gene are SQVTM and ANQGSEA. In nucleotides, the CDR3 is TGCAGCGTCCTAGGACTAGCGGCAAGGGGGGGCTACGAGCAGTACTTC. Its protein product is CSVLGLAARGGYEQYF.

The CDR3 spells CAISEGLEQFF. Here the CDR3 DNA reads TGTGCCATCAGTGAAGGTCTTGAGCAGTTCTTC. The chain joins TRBV10-3 to TRBJ2-1, with D unresolved. CDR1 is ENHRY and CDR2 is SYGVKD in the germline V gene. V lost 3 bases to trimming and J lost 9 bases, with 6 bases between them. This CDR3 is 11 amino acids long.

The V gene is TRBV9, the J gene TRBJ2-1; no reliable D call. In germline, CDR1 is SGDLS, CDR2 YYNGEE. V was pared by 0 bases and J by 6 bases, with 16 bases between. The CDR3 runs to 16 residues. CDR3 sequence reads: CASSVAAGPPGNEQFF. CDR3 bases: TGTGCCAGCAGCGTAGCTGCCGGCCCTCCGGGCAATGAGCAGTTCTTC. Full variable domain (missing parts from reference TRBV9 and TRBJ2-1): DSGVTQTPKHLITATGQRVTLRCSPRSGDLSVYWYQQSLDQGLQFLIQYYNGEERAKGNILERFSAQQFPDLHSELNLSSLELGDSALYFCASSVAAGPPGNEQFFGPGTRLTVL.

The gene calls are TRBV5-1 and TRBJ2-7, with TRBD1 identical over 8 bases. Losses at the gene ends were 2 bases for V and 11 bases for J; bases not matched to a gene: 6. The CDR3 sequence is 12 residues long. Germline CDR1 and CDR2: SGHRS and YFSETQ. The CDR3 sequence: CASSFLTGDEYF. CDR3 bases: TGCGCCAGCAGCTTCCTGACAGGGGACGAGTACTTC.

This clonotype has ten or more counts. The chain employs TRBV29-1 and TRBJ1-3; TRBD1 matches at 8 bases. The length of the CDR3 is 13 residues. The germline V gene has CDR1 SQVTM and CDR2 ANQGSEA. V trimming: 6 bases; J trimming: 2 bases; junction bases outside the gene matches: 3. DNA for the CDR3: TGCAGCGTAGGGACAGGCGCTGGAAACACCATATATTTT. It specifies CSVGTGAGNTIYF.

This clonotype has only a few counts. This chain joins TRBV12-3 or TRBV12-4 and TRBJ2-6, with D unresolved. V dropped 7 bases and J dropped 0 bases, with 4 bases sitting between them. The CDR3 extends over 13 amino acids. CDR3 nucleotides: TGTGCCAGCAAAACCTCTGGGGCCAACGTCCTGACTTTC. Translation gives CASKTSGANVLTF.

This clonotype was seen many times. The rearrangement uses TRBV11-1 and TRBJ2-1; maybe TRBD2 (5 bases). CDR1 and CDR2 (germline): SGHAT, FQDESV (reference sequence). V shed 7 bases and J shed 4 bases, with 11 bases lying between them. The CDR3 spans 13 residues. The CDR3 nucleotides are TGTGCCAGCACACGGGGATTTTACAATGAGCAGTTCTTC. Protein: CASTRGFYNEQFF.

There are a few counts of this clonotype. The rearrangement links TRBV7-9 to TRBJ2-1; 12 bases map to TRBD2. Trimming cost V 3 bases and J 4 bases; bases outside gene matches: 4. Germline V gene sequence: CDR1 SEHNR, CDR2 FQNEAQ (reference sequence). The CDR3 is made up of 16 amino acids. The CDR3 bases are TGTGCCAGCAGCTTTCGGACTAGCGGGGATTACAATGAGCAGTTCTTC. Translating gives CASSFRTSGDYNEQFF. The full variable domain, its missing parts supplied by reference TRBV7-9 and TRBJ2-1, is DTGVSQNPRHKITKRGQNVTFRCDPISEHNRLYWYRQTLGQGPEFLTYFQNEAQLEKSRLLSDRFSAERPKGSFSTLEIQRTEQGDSAMYLCASSFRTSGDYNEQFFGPGTRLTVL.

This clonotype occurred many times. The J gene is TRBJ2-5, the V gene TRBV2, with 8 bases matching TRBD1. Germline assignment: CDR1 SNHLY and CDR2 FYNNEI. This CDR3 comprises 15 residues. The ends lost 2 bases at V and 4 bases at J; junction bases unmatched: 6. In nucleotides, the CDR3 is TGTGCCAGCAGTGAAAATGCAGGGGGCGGAGAGACCCAGTACTTC. Residues: CASSENAGGGETQYF.

As to this clonotype: A much larger clone sits a single nucleotide away, making a read error possible. The genes are TRBV20-1 and TRBJ2-2; no clear D gene. The CDR3 is 15 amino acids. CDR1 is DFQATT, CDR2 SNEGSKA, per germline (reference sequence). The V and J ends lost 0 bases and 6 bases respectively, with 14 bases between them. The CDR3 loop is CSARDPRKGAGELFF. CDR3 nucleotides: TGCAGTGCTAGAGACCCCAGAAAAGGAGCCGGGGAGCTGTTTTTT.

This clonotype was seen a few times. The chain has TRBV10-3 and TRBJ2-5; weak D call: TRBD2 (6 bases). CDR3 length: 12 residues. CDR1 and CDR2 (germline): ENHRY, SYGVKD. With 4 bases removed from V and 10 bases from J, the gap between germline ends came to 13 bases. The CDR3 DNA follows: TGTGCCATCAGTGGCGGGGCTGGGGACCAGTACTTC. Translating it yields CAISGGAGDQYF.